Shown below are 21 T cell receptor beta chains from a single sample sequenced in a study of shared clonotypes between healthy human individuals (dated by TCRdb to 2019 to 2021). Library generation was performed with the immunoSEQ multiplex PCR assay. What TCRdb holds here is the immuneACCESS table cut down to in-frame rearrangements. Part of the clones is not present; checked against another copy, under half of the missing clones reflect an unresolved V gene, and the others are unexplained. Within this sample are 550,000 to 700,000 clones, with about three quarters of them counted one time only. Roughly 2% of the sample belongs to the ten largest clones. Sequencing input: memory CD4+ T cells sorted from blood. The cell subset or site label here, explained by the study, means: CD45RA-negative fraction. All receptors come from a woman younger than 45 in good health.

V gene TRBV7-6 combines with J gene TRBJ1-1, with D possibly matching TRBD1 (5 bases). This CDR3 has 18 residues. The V end was cut by 0 bases, the J end by 0 bases, with 17 bases between. Germline V lookup: CDR1 SGHVS, CDR2 FNYEAQ. The chain's CDR3 is CASSLALPGRLLNTEAFF. For the CDR3, the DNA is TGTGCCAGCAGCTTAGCACTCCCGGGACGCTTGTTGAACACTGAAGCTTTCTTT.

This rearrangement joins TRBV9 to TRBJ2-2; TRBD1 matches at 8 bases. The ends lost 0 bases at V and 6 bases at J; junction bases unmatched: 10. The CDR3 spans 17 residues. Germline values: CDR1 SGDLS, CDR2 YYNGEE. In DNA, the CDR3 is TGTGCCAGCAGCGTAGTGGGTGGACAGGGCGCGGCCGGGGAGCTGTTTTTT. Translating it yields CASSVVGGQGAAGELFF.

The J gene is TRBJ2-7, the V gene TRBV7-2, with unresolved D. The V end lost 0 bases, the J end lost 10 bases, and 13 bases lay between the germline ends. CDR3 length: 13 residues. The germline CDR1 and CDR2 sequences are SGHTA and FQGNSA. CDR3 sequence reads: CASSLAEGQAQYF. The CDR3 DNA sequence: TGTGCCAGCAGCTTAGCGGAAGGGCAAGCACAGTACTTC.

CDR3 loop: CASSQRGGGAGELFF. The CDR3 DNA is TGCGCCAGCAGCCAAAGAGGTGGCGGGGCCGGGGAGCTGTTTTTT. The chain recombines TRBV4-1 with TRBJ2-2, with D maybe TRBD2 (6 bases). CDR1 MGHRA and CDR2 YSYEKL come from the germline V gene. Trimming stripped 2 bases from V and 6 bases from J, with 13 bases between. The CDR3 is made up of 15 amino acids.

This chain links TRBV7-8 with TRBJ2-1, with 10 positions matching TRBD2. The CDR3 covers 17 residues. J was trimmed by 0 bases and V by 2 bases; bases with no gene match: 4. From germline, CDR1 is SGHVS and CDR2 FQNEAQ. In nucleotides, the CDR3 is TGTGCCAGCAGCTTAAGGGAGCGGGGGGGCTCCTACAATGAGCAGTTCTTC. This gives the protein CASSLRERGGSYNEQFF.

The genes are TRBV11-2 and TRBJ2-5, with D unresolved. Per the germline V gene, CDR1 is SGHAT and CDR2 is FQNNGV. Trimming removed 1 base from V and 1 base from J, with 10 bases in between. The CDR3 length is 15 residues. The CDR3 loop reads CASSLVGSSQETQYF. In DNA form, the CDR3 reads TGTGCCAGCAGCTTAGTCGGTAGCAGCCAAGAGACCCAGTACTTC.

This clone has a count of ten or more. Distinct nucleotide sequences in the sample also encode this CDR3. The J gene is TRBJ2-1, the V gene TRBV2; 11 bases line up with TRBD2. There are 14 residues in the CDR3. The germline V gene has CDR1 SNHLY and CDR2 FYNNEI. After removal of 6 bases from V and 7 bases from J, the junction contained 5 bases not matched to a gene. As DNA, the CDR3 is TGTGCCAGCAGCCTACTAGCGGGAGTTAATGAGCAGTTCTTC. Translated: CASSLLAGVNEQFF.

This clone was counted ten times or more. Within the sample, other DNA sequences also encode this same CDR3. V and J are TRBV5-1 and TRBJ2-7, with D tentatively TRBD1 (5 bases). The germline CDR1 and CDR2 sequences are SGHRS and YFSETQ. The CDR3 has 14 amino acids. V shed 0 bases and J shed 2 bases, with 9 bases lying between them. The CDR3 sequence is CASSLGQGPYEQYF. CDR3 nucleotides: TGCGCCAGCAGCTTGGGCCAGGGTCCCTACGAGCAGTACTTC. Full variable domain (missing parts from reference TRBV5-1 and TRBJ2-7): KAGVTQTPRYLIKTRGQQVTLSCSPISGHRSVSWYQQTPGQGLQFLFEYFSETQRNKGNFPGRFSGRQFSNSRSEMNVSTLELGDSALYLCASSLGQGPYEQYFGPGTRLTVT.

Regarding this clone: Other DNA sequences from this sample encode an identical CDR3 as well. The V call is TRBV5-1, the J call TRBJ2-5; 9 nucleotides agree with TRBD2. This CDR3 region has 13 residues. The trim removed 2 bases at V and 5 bases at J, leaving 1 base unmatched. Germline CDR1 is SGHRS and CDR2 is YFSETQ. CDR3 amino acids: CASSFSGSETQYF. The CDR3 DNA follows: TGCGCCAGCAGCTTTAGCGGGAGTGAGACCCAGTACTTC. The whole variable domain, filled in from reference TRBV5-1 and TRBJ2-5, reads KAGVTQTPRYLIKTRGQQVTLSCSPISGHRSVSWYQQTPGQGLQFLFEYFSETQRNKGNFPGRFSGRQFSNSRSEMNVSTLELGDSALYLCASSFSGSETQYFGPGTRLLVL.

The chain uses TRBV6-1 and TRBJ2-5; TRBD1 aligns across 7 bases. Germline CDR1 MNHNS, CDR2 SASEGT. The CDR3 runs to 14 residues. Losses at the gene ends were 6 bases for V and 1 base for J; bases not matched to a gene: 5. This CDR3 is CASRTGALQETQYF. CDR3 in DNA: TGTGCCAGCAGAACAGGGGCCCTCCAAGAGACCCAGTACTTC.

Only one count was recorded for this clone. The chain uses TRBV4-1 and TRBJ1-1; 9 positions match TRBD1. The CDR3 has 15 amino acids. Unmatched junction bases numbered 3, after V lost 1 base and J lost 3 bases. Germline V gene data show CDR1 as MGHRA and CDR2 as YSYEKL. CDR3 loop: CASSQVGTGHTEAFF. In DNA, the CDR3 is TGCGCCAGCAGCCAAGTAGGGACAGGGCACACTGAAGCTTTCTTT.

The chain has TRBV6-4 and TRBJ2-1; 10 bases line up with TRBD2. V lost 2 bases, J lost 6 bases, and 7 bases stayed unmatched. Looked up from germline, CDR1 is MRHNA and CDR2 is SNTAGT. The CDR3 covers 16 residues. CDR3 nucleotides: TGTGCCAGCAGTGACAACCCTCTAGCGGGAGTCAATGAGCAGTTCTTC. Translating gives CASSDNPLAGVNEQFF.

This clone was seen only once. The chain couples TRBV6-5 to TRBJ1-1; no clear D gene. Germline values: CDR1 MNHEY, CDR2 SVGAGI. Trimming took 6 bases from V and 1 from J, leaving 6 bases between them. The CDR3 totals 12 residues. CDR3 residues: CASRRWNTEAFF. The CDR3 DNA follows: TGTGCCAGCAGACGGTGGAACACTGAAGCTTTCTTT.

The gene calls are TRBV9 and TRBJ2-3; 15 nucleotides line up with TRBD2. CDR1 and CDR2 (germline): SGDLS, YYNGEE. J was trimmed by 6 bases and V by 4 bases; bases with no gene match: 12. The CDR3 has 18 residues. Here the CDR3 reads CASSTGTSGRTSRDTQYF. The CDR3 nucleotides are TGTGCCAGCAGCACCGGGACTAGCGGGAGGACCAGCAGGGATACGCAGTATTTT. Full variable domain (remainder filled in from reference TRBV9 and TRBJ2-3): DSGVTQTPKHLITATGQRVTLRCSPRSGDLSVYWYQQSLDQGLQFLIQYYNGEERAKGNILERFSAQQFPDLHSELNLSSLELGDSALYFCASSTGTSGRTSRDTQYFGPGTRLTVL.

V is TRBV2 and J is TRBJ2-7; no clear D gene. The germline V gene encodes CDR1 SNHLY and CDR2 FYNNEI. Trimming left V 0 bases short and J 0 bases short, with 12 bases between. This CDR3 comprises 16 residues. CDR3 DNA: TGTGCCAGCAGTGAAGCGCTTAGGAGAAGCTCCTACGAGCAGTACTTC. Its translation is CASSEALRRSSYEQYF. Together with reference TRBV2 and TRBJ2-7, the CDR3 gives the full variable domain: EPEVTQTPSHQVTQMGQEVILRCVPISNHLYFYWYRQILGQKVEFLVSFYNNEISEKSEIFDDQFSVERPDGSNFTLKIRSTKLEDSAMYFCASSEALRRSSYEQYFGPGTRLTVT.

The count of this clone is one. CDR3 DNA sequence: TGTGCCAGCAGTTTCTTGCTGACGGCCACCTACGAGCAGTACTTC. Its protein product is CASSFLLTATYEQYF. The chain carries TRBV28 and TRBJ2-7, with unresolved D. Germline V CDR1 and CDR2: MDHEN, SYDVKM. Trimming pared 3 bases from V and 2 bases from J, leaving 14 bases between. This CDR3 is 15 amino acids long.

CDR3 loop: CATDPNGYEQYF. For the CDR3, the DNA is TGTGCCACCGATCCCAATGGGTACGAGCAGTACTTC. The chain recombines TRBV2 with TRBJ2-7; no reliable D call. Germline CDR1 reads SNHLY; CDR2 reads FYNNEI. The ends were cut back, 10 bases at V and 4 bases at J, with 14 bases in the middle. This CDR3 spans 12 amino acids.

The rearrangement joins TRBV18 to TRBJ2-5, with D uncertain. Germline V CDR1 and CDR2: KGHSH, LQKENI. The CDR3 contains 13 residues. Trimming pared 5 bases from V and 1 base from J, leaving 8 bases between. The CDR3 protein is CASSAEIQETQYF. CDR3 bases: TGTGCCAGCTCAGCGGAGATCCAAGAGACCCAGTACTTC.

Turning to this clone: The same CDR3 can be traced to other DNA sequences in this sample. The chain carries TRBV28 and TRBJ1-2, with a weak D call TRBD1 (5 bases). This CDR3 is 14 amino acids long. Trimming took 1 base from V and 4 from J, leaving 10 bases between them. The germline V gene has CDR1 MDHEN and CDR2 SYDVKM. The CDR3 DNA follows: TGTGCCAGCAGTTTATCAGGGCAGATCTATGGCTACACCTTC. This sequence encodes CASSLSGQIYGYTF.

V is TRBV5-1 and J is TRBJ2-7; the D gene is possibly TRBD2 (6 bases). The CDR3 runs 14 residues. Per the germline V gene, CDR1 is SGHRS and CDR2 is YFSETQ. V was pared by 0 bases and J by 5 bases, with 12 bases between. The CDR3 nucleotides read TGCGCCAGCAGCTTGGCTACGGGAGTCCACGAGCAGTACTTC. Amino acid sequence: CASSLATGVHEQYF.

The CDR3 spells CASSSTGLGTEAFF. The CDR3 DNA is TGTGCCAGCAGCTCCACGGGATTGGGCACTGAAGCTTTCTTT. The chain couples TRBV11-2 to TRBJ1-1; D call uncertain. CDR1 and CDR2 (germline): SGHAT, FQNNGV. The CDR3 length is 14 residues. Trimming shortened V by 4 bases and J by 4 bases, and 13 bases separated the two germline ends.